This paragraph covers one T cell receptor beta chain sequence. Ten or more counts support this clonotype. Its antigen has not been determined. No base qualities exist here, and no much larger clone lies one base off it. The data derive from a study of neurological immune-mediated disorders (dated by TCRdb to between 2017 and 2020). The study in broad terms: Using UMI-based sequencing, the study compared peripheral blood TCR-beta repertoires from patients with HTLV-I-associated myelopathy (HAM/TSP), patients with multiple sclerosis, and healthy controls. The approximately 99 TCR-beta libraries included longitudinal samples, technical triplicates and paired sorted CD4+ and CD8+ T-cell subsets alongside PBMC samples. Longitudinal HAM/TSP and healthy donors had 3 time-points each (3-40 month intervals). The cohort was made up of 60 to 75 subjects, consisting of around 14 HAM/TSP patients, roughly 35 multiple sclerosis patients and around 20 healthy controls. Broad study findings and their caveats: Expanded clones from different subjects shared no identical CDR3 amino acid sequences, which suggests that TCR-beta repertoires were private in all groups. The highest TCR clonal expansion was observed in HAM/TSP patients, whereas the lowest was observed in MS patients, even when compared with healthy controls.

Reading the label with the study, this specimen's time point is: longitudinal time-point 1 (baseline). For the unsorted PBMC libraries, 2 million PBMCs were stored in RNAlater at -80 degrees C until RNA extraction and were used to generate the libraries. Peripheral blood underwent Ficoll-Hypaque density gradient centrifugation to isolate PBMCs, which were then cryopreserved in liquid nitrogen. To synthesize cDNA, template-switch 5'RACE was performed with a primer carrying a 10-nucleotide random unique molecular identifier so that each TCR transcript was tagged. Every sequencing run yielded over 170 million TCR-beta sequences covering 15-18 subjects. The RNeasy kit was used for extraction of total RNA. The KAPA Real-time Library Amplification kit was used to amplify TCR-beta VDJ regions with primers targeting the TCR constant region and the 5'RACE anchor. A first PCR added sample indexes and Illumina adaptors, and a second PCR then raised library yield. The roughly 650 bp TCR product was size-selected on a 2% E-gel SizeSelection system after Ampure bead purification. Before pooling, library quality was checked on a Bioanalyzer, concentration was measured with Qubit, and libraries were quantified with the Kapa Library Quantification kit. Paired-end 2 x 150 bp sequencing of the libraries was performed on an Illumina HiSeq 2500. To increase sequence diversity, roughly 24-32% phiX was spiked into each library pool. The study's own analysis went as follows. The UMI-based MiGEC pipeline processed quality-filtered reads and removed over 80% of raw TCR sequences during error correction. IMGT germline references were used for aligning VDJ genes, and each clonotype was defined as a unique CDR3 amino acid sequence together with its V-J genes. Clonal expansion, Shannon diversity and CDR3 relatedness were evaluated with VDJtools (CalcPairwiseDistances, ClusterSamples), while phylogenetic trees were built in CLCbio workbench. Using coefficient-of-variation modelling across technical triplicates, the study counted a clone as expanded if it had at least 8 unique UMIs. TCRdb passed the public sequencing reads through fastp at Q25 and MiXCR, retaining productive beta sequences. Rows with a matching CDR3 protein are joined into one entry that keeps the most common DNA and genes. It is TCRdb's table, rather than the study itself, that gives the V and J calls and clone size. The sample table contains about 57,000 distinct CDR3 sequences; only one count was recorded for about 10% of them. Approximately 6.6% of the sample is taken by the ten largest.

The sequenced sample was PBMCs. The receptor's source is a male donor with HTLV-1-associated myelopathy (HAM/TSP).

The CDR3 region: CASSPPGQGPLYEQYF. The DNA sequence follows: TGTGCCAGCAGTCCCCCGGGACAGGGCCCCCTCTACGAGCAGTACTTC. The rearrangement combines TRBV12-3 or TRBV12-4 with TRBJ2-7, with 9 central nucleotides matching TRBD1. From cysteine to phenylalanine, the CDR3 is 16 amino acids long. Of the read, only the CDR3 DNA is kept; its 48 bases are in frame from base 1. V loses 5 bases at its end and J loses 3 bases; junction bases beyond the gene matches: 11.